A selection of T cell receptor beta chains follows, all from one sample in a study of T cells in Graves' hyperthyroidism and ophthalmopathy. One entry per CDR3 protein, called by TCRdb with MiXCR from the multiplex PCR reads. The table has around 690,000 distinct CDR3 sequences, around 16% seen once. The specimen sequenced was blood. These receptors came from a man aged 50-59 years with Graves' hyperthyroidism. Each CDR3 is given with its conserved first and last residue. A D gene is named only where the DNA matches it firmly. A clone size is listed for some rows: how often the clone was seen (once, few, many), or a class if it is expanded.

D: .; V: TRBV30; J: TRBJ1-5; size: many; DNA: TGTGCCTGGAGTTACAGTGGGCAGCCCCAGCATTTT; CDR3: CAWSYSGQPQHF
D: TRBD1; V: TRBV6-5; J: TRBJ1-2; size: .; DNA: TGTGCCAGCAGTTCCCTACAGGGGAACTATGACTATGGCTACACCTTC; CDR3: CASSSLQGNYDYGYTF
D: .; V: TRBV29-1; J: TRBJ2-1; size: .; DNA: TGCAGCGTTTCCGGGACCCTATACAATGAGCAGTTCTTC; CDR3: CSVSGTLYNEQFF
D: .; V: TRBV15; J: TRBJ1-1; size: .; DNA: TGTGCCACCAGCAGAGCCGGGAACTTGAACACTGAAGCTTTCTTT; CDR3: CATSRAGNLNTEAFF
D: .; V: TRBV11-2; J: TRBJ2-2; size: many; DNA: TGTGCCAGCAGCGCATCGAACACCGGGGAGCTGTTTTTT; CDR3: CASSASNTGELFF
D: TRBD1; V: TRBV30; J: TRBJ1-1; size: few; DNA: TGTGCCTGGAGTGTAGGCGGCGCAGGGGGCACTGAAGCTTTCTTT; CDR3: CAWSVGGAGGTEAFF
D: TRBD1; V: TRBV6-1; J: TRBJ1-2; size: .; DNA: TGTGCCAGCAGTGGTAGGACAGGCCGGGAGAATGGCTACACCTTC; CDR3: CASSGRTGRENGYTF
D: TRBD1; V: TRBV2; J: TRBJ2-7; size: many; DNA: TGTGCCAGCAGTGAGGCCGGGACAGGGGTCCACGAGCAGTACTTC; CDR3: CASSEAGTGVHEQYF
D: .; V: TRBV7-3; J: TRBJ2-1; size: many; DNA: TGTGCCAGCAGCTTAAGCCAAAACAATGAGCAGTTCTTC; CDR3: CASSLSQNNEQFF
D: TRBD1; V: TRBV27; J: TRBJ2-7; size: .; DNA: TGTGCCAGCAGTCCCGCGACAGGGTCGGGGTACGAGCAGTACTTC; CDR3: CASSPATGSGYEQYF
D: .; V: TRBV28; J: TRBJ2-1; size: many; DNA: TGTGCCAGCAGTTTATCTAGCGCACCATCCTACAATGAGCAGTTCTTC; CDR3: CASSLSSAPSYNEQFF
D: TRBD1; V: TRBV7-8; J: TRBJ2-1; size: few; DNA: TGTGCCAGCAGCTTAGCAACAGGGGCAACGTACAATGAGCAGTTCTTC; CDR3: CASSLATGATYNEQFF
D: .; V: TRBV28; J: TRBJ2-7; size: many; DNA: TGTGCCAGCAGTAACCCGGGCAGGGAATCTTTTGTAGACGAGCAGTACTTC; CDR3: CASSNPGRESFVDEQYF
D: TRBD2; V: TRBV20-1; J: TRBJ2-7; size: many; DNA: TGCAGTGCCAAGGAGCGGGAGTTTACCTACGAGCAGTACTTC; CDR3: CSAKEREFTYEQYF
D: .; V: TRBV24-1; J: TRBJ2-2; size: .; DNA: TGTGCCACCAGTGTTACCCCTCTCGGGGAGCTGTTTTTT; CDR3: CATSVTPLGELFF
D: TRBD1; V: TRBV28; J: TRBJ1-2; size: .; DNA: TGTGCCAGCAGCGTAGGACAGGGACGGGGCTACACCTTC; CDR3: CASSVGQGRGYTF
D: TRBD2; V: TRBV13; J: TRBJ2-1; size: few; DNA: TGTGCCAGCAGCCCCCTATCTTCTAGCGGGAGCAATGAGCAGTTCTTC; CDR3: CASSPLSSSGSNEQFF
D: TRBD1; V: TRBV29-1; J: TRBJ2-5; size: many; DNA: TGCAGCGTGGCCTTGGGACAGATACAAGAGACCCAGTACTTC; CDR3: CSVALGQIQETQYF
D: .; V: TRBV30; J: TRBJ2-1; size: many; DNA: TGTGCCTGGAGTGTACTCACGGATGAGCAGTTCTTC; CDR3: CAWSVLTDEQFF
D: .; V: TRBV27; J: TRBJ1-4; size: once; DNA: TGTGCCAGCAGTCCGAGGGGGACAACGGGAAAACTGTTTTTT; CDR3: CASSPRGTTGKLFF
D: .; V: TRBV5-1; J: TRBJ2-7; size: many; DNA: TGCGCCAGCAGCGAGACAGCGAGCTCCTACGAGCAGTACTTC; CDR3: CASSETASSYEQYF
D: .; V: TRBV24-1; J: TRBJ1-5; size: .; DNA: TGTGCCACCAGTGATAGTACGGCGGTTGATCAGCCCCAGCATTTT; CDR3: CATSDSTAVDQPQHF
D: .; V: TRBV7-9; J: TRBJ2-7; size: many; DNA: TGTGCCAGCAGCCCTTCTCCTCCACTAGCTTCCGCCTACGAGCAGTACTTC; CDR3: CASSPSPPLASAYEQYF
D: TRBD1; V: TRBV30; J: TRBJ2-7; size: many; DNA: TGTGCCTGGAGGGACAGGGGGAACGAGCAGTACTTC; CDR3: CAWRDRGNEQYF
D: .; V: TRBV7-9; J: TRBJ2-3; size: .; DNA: TGTGCCAGCAGCTCCGACTGGACAGACCACCCAGATACGCAGTATTTT; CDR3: CASSSDWTDHPDTQYF
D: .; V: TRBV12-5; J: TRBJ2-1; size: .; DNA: TGTGCTAGTGGTTTATCCGGGAATACCAATGAGCAGTTCTTC; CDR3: CASGLSGNTNEQFF
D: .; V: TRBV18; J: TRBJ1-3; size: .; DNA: TGTGCCAGCTCACTAACTTTACGGGGAGCTGGAAACACCATATATTTT; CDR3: CASSLTLRGAGNTIYF
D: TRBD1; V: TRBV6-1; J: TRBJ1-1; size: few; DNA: TGTGCCAGCAGCCCCGGACAGGGAAGAGGCACTGAAGCTTTCTTT; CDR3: CASSPGQGRGTEAFF
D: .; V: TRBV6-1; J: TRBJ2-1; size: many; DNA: TGTGCCAGCAGTGAGGCGAGGCAGGGTGAGCAGTTCTTC; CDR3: CASSEARQGEQFF
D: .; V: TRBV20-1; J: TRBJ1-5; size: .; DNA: TGCAGTGCTAGTGAGGCGGGATATAGCAATCAGCCCCAGCATTTT; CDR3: CSASEAGYSNQPQHF
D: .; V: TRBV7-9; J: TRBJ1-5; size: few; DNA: TGTGCCAGCAGCTTATATGGGTCGTCCAGATTTAGCAATCAGCCCCAGCATTTT; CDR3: CASSLYGSSRFSNQPQHF
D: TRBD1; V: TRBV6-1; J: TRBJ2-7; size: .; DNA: TGTGCCAGCAGTGAATGGAACAGGGGCATTTCTAGATACGAGCAGTACTTC; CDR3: CASSEWNRGISRYEQYF